A single sample gave rise to the 17 T cell receptor beta chains below, sequenced in a study of T cell responses to AZD1222 COVID-19 vaccine. Profiling relied on immunoSEQ multiplex PCR, and the TCRdb table lists in-frame clones only, not all of them. The sample includes about 260,000 clones, about 92% of them seen just once. Sequenced material: peripheral blood, taken on day 0 of AZD1222 vaccination. These receptors all come from an adult in good health.

In its sample, this clone was seen a few times. The chain links TRBV30 to TRBJ2-5; D not certain. Looked up from germline, CDR1 is GTSNPN and CDR2 is SVGIG (reference sequence). The ends were cut back, 5 bases at V and 0 bases at J, with 16 bases in the middle. The CDR3 contains 15 residues. The CDR3 protein is CAWAPDLTYQETQYF. Here the CDR3 DNA reads TGTGCCTGGGCACCCGATCTTACGTACCAAGAGACCCAGTACTTC.

The V call is TRBV5-1, the J call TRBJ2-7, with 7 bases identical to TRBD1. This CDR3 comprises 15 residues. V lost 2 bases and J lost 5; bases outside the gene matches: 10. The germline V gene encodes CDR1 SGHRS and CDR2 YFSETQ. CDR3 DNA sequence: TGCGCCAGCAGCTTACAGGGCGCCAGGGGGAACGAGCAGTACTTC. As protein: CASSLQGARGNEQYF. Full variable domain (missing parts from reference TRBV5-1 and TRBJ2-7): KAGVTQTPRYLIKTRGQQVTLSCSPISGHRSVSWYQQTPGQGLQFLFEYFSETQRNKGNFPGRFSGRQFSNSRSEMNVSTLELGDSALYLCASSLQGARGNEQYFGPGTRLTVT.

This chain joins TRBV28 and TRBJ1-5; a possible D gene is TRBD1 (6 bases). Germline V gene lookup returns CDR1 MDHEN and CDR2 SYDVKM. The CDR3 spans 15 residues. The V end was cut by 3 bases, the J end by 2 bases, with 11 bases between. For the CDR3, the DNA is TGTGCCAGCAGTTTTGGGGGGCACGGCAATCAGCCCCAGCATTTT. This codes for CASSFGGHGNQPQHF.

The chain uses TRBV7-9 and TRBJ1-2; possible D gene TRBD1, 5 bases. There are 14 residues in the CDR3. V gave up 5 bases and J gave up 6 bases, with 16 bases separating them. Germline CDR1 is SEHNR and CDR2 is FQNEAQ (reference sequence). The CDR3 nucleotides read TGTGCCAGCAGCCCGAGCAGGGTGGGCGATGGCTACACCTTC. This gives the protein CASSPSRVGDGYTF. Using reference TRBV7-9 and TRBJ1-2 for the parts outside the CDR3, the full variable domain is DTGVSQNPRHKITKRGQNVTFRCDPISEHNRLYWYRQTLGQGPEFLTYFQNEAQLEKSRLLSDRFSAERPKGSFSTLEIQRTEQGDSAMYLCASSPSRVGDGYTFGSGTRLTVV.

The chain has TRBV7-9 and TRBJ2-5; D uncertain. In germline, CDR1 is SEHNR, CDR2 FQNEAQ (reference sequence). Trimming left V 5 bases short and J 6 bases short, with 19 bases between. The length of the CDR3 is 15 residues. CDR3 in DNA: TGTGCCAGCAGCCCATCCGGCGATGTTTATCAGACCCAGTACTTC. Amino acid sequence: CASSPSGDVYQTQYF.

This chain links TRBV3-1 (or the pseudogene TRBV3-2) with TRBJ1-1, with D perhaps TRBD1 (6 bases). V lost 4 bases and J 1 base, leaving 10 bases between the germline ends. The CDR3 has 14 residues. Germline V gives CDR1 LGHDT, CDR2 YNNKEL (reference sequence). The CDR3 loop reads CASSPLQGNTEAFF. In DNA, the CDR3 is TGTGCCAGCAGCCCCTTACAGGGGAACACTGAAGCTTTCTTT.

The DNA for the CDR3 is TGTGCCTTAGCGGGAGGGCCCCCAGATACGCAGTATTTT. Translation gives CALAGGPPDTQYF. The chain is built from TRBV30 and TRBJ2-3; 11 bases agree with TRBD2. Unmatched junction bases numbered 4, after V lost 7 bases and J lost 4 bases. The germline V gene has CDR1 GTSNPN and CDR2 SVGIG (reference sequence). This CDR3 has 13 amino acids.

The chain employs TRBV28 and TRBJ2-7; D is ambiguous. The length of the CDR3 is 14 residues. Germline V gene sequence: CDR1 MDHEN, CDR2 SYDVKM. V was shortened by 4 bases and J by 1 base, with 11 bases between the two germline ends. The CDR3 reads CASSSGQLSYEQYF. In DNA, the CDR3 is TGTGCCAGCAGTTCCGGGCAACTTTCCTACGAGCAGTACTTC.

In DNA form, the CDR3 reads TGTGCCAGCAAATTGGAGACAGACACAGATACGCAGTATTTT. This translates into CASKLETDTDTQYF. The chain carries TRBV2 and TRBJ2-3; D is possibly TRBD1 (5 bases). The ends were cut back, 7 bases at V and 2 bases at J, with 13 bases in the middle. This CDR3 is 14 amino acids long. Per the germline V gene, CDR1 is SNHLY and CDR2 is FYNNEI.

The chain is built from TRBV27 and TRBJ2-1; D is unresolved. This CDR3 region has 14 residues. The germline V gene has CDR1 MNHEY and CDR2 SMNVEV (reference sequence). Trimming removed 4 bases at V and 0 bases at J, with 7 bases between. The CDR3: CASSSPSSYNEQFF. In nucleotides, the CDR3 is TGTGCCAGCAGTTCCCCCAGCTCCTACAATGAGCAGTTCTTC.

The rearrangement uses TRBV4-3 and TRBJ2-7, with 7 bases that match TRBD1. V gave up 0 bases and J gave up 8 bases; unmatched junction bases: 10. There are 15 residues in the CDR3. CDR1 is LGHNA and CDR2 is YSLEER in the germline V gene. CDR3 in amino acids: CASSQDRQGDLKQYF. The CDR3 DNA is TGCGCCAGCAGCCAAGATCGGCAGGGGGATCTCAAGCAGTACTTC.

The chain links TRBV28 to TRBJ1-5; D possibly corresponds to TRBD1 (5 bases). V was pared by 8 bases and J by 7 bases, with 15 bases between. The CDR3 totals 13 residues. CDR1 is MDHEN and CDR2 is SYDVKM in the germline V gene. DNA for the CDR3: TGTGCCAGCGTTGGAGGGGATGGGCAGCCCCAGCATTTT. It specifies CASVGGDGQPQHF. The full variable domain, completed using reference TRBV28 and TRBJ1-5, is DVKVTQSSRYLVKRTGEKVFLECVQDMDHENMFWYRQDPGLGLRLIYFSYDVKMKEKGDIPEGYSVSREKKERFSLILESASTNQTSMYLCASVGGDGQPQHFGDGTRLSIL.

CDR3 DNA sequence: TGTGCTAGTGGTTTGGCGACGACAGGTGACCCACCGCAGCGGCAGCATTTT. The encoded protein is CASGLATTGDPPQRQHF. V gene TRBV12-5 combines with J gene TRBJ1-5, with D perhaps matching TRBD1 (6 bases). The germline V gene has CDR1 LGHNT and CDR2 FRNRAP. V lost 1 base to trimming and J lost 13 bases, with 26 bases between them. The CDR3 is 17 residues long.

The chain is built from TRBV5-4 and TRBJ2-1; 8 nucleotides line up with TRBD2. This CDR3 spans 15 amino acids. V was pared by 4 bases and J by 2 bases, with 5 bases of the junction left unmatched. CDR1 and CDR2 from the germline V gene are SGHNT and YYREEE (reference sequence). CDR3 bases: TGTGCCAGCAGCCAGGGACTAGGGGCCTACAATGAGCAGTTCTTC. Its protein is CASSQGLGAYNEQFF.

The chain is built from TRBV5-1 and TRBJ2-7, with 8 nucleotides matching TRBD1. CDR1 is SGHRS and CDR2 is YFSETQ in the germline V gene. The CDR3 totals 14 residues. The trim removed 6 bases at V and 0 bases at J, leaving 5 bases unmatched. CDR3 protein: CASTRDRGSYEQYF. The CDR3 DNA is TGCGCCAGCACCCGCGACAGGGGCTCCTACGAGCAGTACTTC.

The chain links TRBV7-2 to TRBJ2-5; D unclear. V lost 2 bases, J lost 4 bases, and 5 bases lay in between. CDR1 SGHTA and CDR2 FQGNSA come from the germline V gene. This CDR3 is 12 amino acids long. Here the CDR3 DNA reads TGTGCCAGCAGCTTATTCGGAGAGACCCAGTACTTC. Its protein product is CASSLFGETQYF.

J is TRBJ2-7 and V is TRBV5-4, with 10 nucleotides matching TRBD2. Losses at the gene ends were 9 bases for V and 4 bases for J; bases not matched to a gene: 10. Looked up from germline, CDR1 is SGHNT and CDR2 is YYREEE (reference sequence). CDR3 size: 14 residues. The CDR3 coding sequence is TGTGCCACCCGAGGTAGCGGGAGGCCTTACGAGCAGTACTTC. Encoded protein: CATRGSGRPYEQYF.